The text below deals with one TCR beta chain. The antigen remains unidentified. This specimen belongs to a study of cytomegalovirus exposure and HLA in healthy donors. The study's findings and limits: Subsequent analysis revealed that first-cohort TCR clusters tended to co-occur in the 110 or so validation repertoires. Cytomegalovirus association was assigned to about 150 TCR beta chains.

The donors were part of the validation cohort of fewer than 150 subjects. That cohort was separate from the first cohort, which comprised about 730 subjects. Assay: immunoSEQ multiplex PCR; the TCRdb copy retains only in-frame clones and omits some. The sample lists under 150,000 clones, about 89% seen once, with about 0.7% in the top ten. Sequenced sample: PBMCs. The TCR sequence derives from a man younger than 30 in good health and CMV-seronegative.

The CDR3 DNA follows: TGTGCCAGCCGTAGACCCGGGGGGTCACCCCTCCACTTT. It codes for CASRRPGGSPLHF. The rearrangement links TRBV6-5 to TRBJ1-6; D is perhaps TRBD1 (5 bases). Germline lookup yields CDR1 MNHEY and CDR2 SVGAGI. V was pared by 8 bases and J by 10 bases, with 15 bases between. This CDR3 region has 13 residues.